This T cell receptor beta chain was captured by sequencing in a study of cytomegalovirus exposure and HLA in healthy donors. This CDR3 has 13 residues. CDR1 is MGHDK and CDR2 is SYGVNS in the germline V gene. The V segment lost 3 bases and the J segment 5 bases; nucleotides outside the gene matches: 3. A remark on this clone: No antigen is known for it.

Study outcomes and limitations: Reported performance of the classifier showed diagnosis of cytomegalovirus status with high specificity and sensitivity. Most TCRs appeared rarely, but some public TCRs recurred in many donors. According to a subsequent analysis, TCR clusters identified in the first cohort showed a tendency to co-occur across the approximately 120 validation repertoires. Testing in vitro showed a few CMV-associated chains specific for CMV antigens.

The data were produced by immunoSEQ multiplex PCR, yet TCRdb's version contains in-frame clones alone and is incomplete. This sample has under 200,000 clones, with nearly 90% found just once. Sample: PBMCs. The receptor comes from a man between 18 and 29 years old in good health and CMV-seropositive. The J gene is TRBJ1-2, the V gene TRBV25-1; 7 positions match TRBD1. CDR3: CASSDLTGYGYTF. For the CDR3, the DNA is TGTGCCAGCAGTGATTTGACAGGGTATGGCTACACCTTC.